This T cell receptor beta chain was obtained from a study of cytomegalovirus exposure and HLA in healthy donors. The PCR ran on 60 Vbeta and 13 Jbeta primers. The data were produced by immunoSEQ multiplex PCR, yet TCRdb's version contains in-frame clones alone and is incomplete. This table holds some 110,000 clones, about 74% found once. The CDR3 sequence is 15 residues long. Germline CDR1 reads SNHLY; CDR2 reads FYNNEI. V trimming: 6 bases; J trimming: 1 base; junction bases outside the gene matches: 5. With respect to this clone: What it recognizes is unknown.

Study results and limitations: For presence/absence analyses, sequencing depth was assumed to be roughly uniform across donors.

The TCR comes from a man aged 30 to 39 in good health and CMV-seropositive. The chain carries TRBV2 and TRBJ2-4; 8 nucleotides match TRBD1. Input material: PBMCs. CDR3 residues: CASRDRVTAKNIQYF. The CDR3 DNA reads as TGTGCCAGCAGGGACAGGGTAACGGCCAAAAACATTCAGTACTTC.